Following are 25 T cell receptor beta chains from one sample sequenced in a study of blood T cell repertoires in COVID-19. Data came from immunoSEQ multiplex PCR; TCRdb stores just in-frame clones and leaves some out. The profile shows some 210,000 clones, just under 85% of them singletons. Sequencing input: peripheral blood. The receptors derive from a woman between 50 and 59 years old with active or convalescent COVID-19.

The CDR3 region has the DNA TGTGCCAGCAGTCCAGCACAGGGAACCAATCAGCCCCAGCATTTT. This codes for CASSPAQGTNQPQHF. The V and J genes are TRBV28 and TRBJ1-5; weak D call: TRBD1 (6 bases). Germline CDR1 is MDHEN and CDR2 is SYDVKM. CDR3 length equals 15 residues. Trimming shortened V by 5 bases and J by 3 bases, and 14 bases separated the two germline ends.

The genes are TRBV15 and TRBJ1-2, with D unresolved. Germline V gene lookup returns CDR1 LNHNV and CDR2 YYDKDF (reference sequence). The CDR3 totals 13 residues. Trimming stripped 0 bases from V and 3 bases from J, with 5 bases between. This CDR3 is CATSRDIDYGYTF. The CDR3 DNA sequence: TGTGCCACCAGCAGAGATATAGACTATGGCTACACCTTC.

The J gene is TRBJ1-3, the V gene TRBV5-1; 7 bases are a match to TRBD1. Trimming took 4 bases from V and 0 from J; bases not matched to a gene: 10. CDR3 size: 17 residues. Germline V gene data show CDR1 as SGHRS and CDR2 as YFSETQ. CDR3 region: CASSHDEGGRSGNTIYF. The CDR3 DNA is TGCGCCAGCAGCCATGATGAAGGGGGCCGCTCTGGAAACACCATATATTTT.

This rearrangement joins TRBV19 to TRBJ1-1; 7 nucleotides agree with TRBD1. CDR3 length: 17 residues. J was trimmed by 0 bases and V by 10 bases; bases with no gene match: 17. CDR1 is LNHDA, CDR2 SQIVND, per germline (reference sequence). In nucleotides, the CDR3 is TGTGCCACCACGAGCCGACAGGGACGGCAATTGAACACTGAAGCTTTCTTT. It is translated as CATTSRQGRQLNTEAFF.

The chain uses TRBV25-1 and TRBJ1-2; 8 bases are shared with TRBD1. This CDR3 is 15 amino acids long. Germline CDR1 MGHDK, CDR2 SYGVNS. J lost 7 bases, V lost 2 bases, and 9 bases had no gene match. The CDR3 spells CASSERSQGAGGYTF. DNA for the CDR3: TGTGCCAGCAGTGAAAGAAGCCAGGGGGCTGGTGGCTACACCTTC.

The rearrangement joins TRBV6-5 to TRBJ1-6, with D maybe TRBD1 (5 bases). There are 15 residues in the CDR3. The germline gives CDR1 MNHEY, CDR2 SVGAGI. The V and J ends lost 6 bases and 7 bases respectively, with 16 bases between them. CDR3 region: CASSYETDTNSPLHF. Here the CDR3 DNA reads TGTGCCAGCAGCTATGAGACAGACACCAATTCACCCCTCCACTTT.

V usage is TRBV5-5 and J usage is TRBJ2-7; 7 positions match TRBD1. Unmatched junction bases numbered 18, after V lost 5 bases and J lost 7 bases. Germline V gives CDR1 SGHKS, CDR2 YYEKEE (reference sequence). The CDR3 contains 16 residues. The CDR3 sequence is CASSRDTGVRGWEQYF. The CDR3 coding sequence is TGTGCCAGCAGTCGTGACACAGGGGTACGGGGCTGGGAGCAGTACTTC.

CDR3 amino acids: CASSLGGVTYEQYF. CDR3 coding DNA: TGCGCCAGCAGCTTGGGGGGGGTCACCTACGAGCAGTACTTC. The J gene is TRBJ2-7, the V gene TRBV5-1; D may be TRBD2 (6 bases). The germline CDR1 and CDR2 sequences are SGHRS and YFSETQ. V was trimmed by 0 bases and J by 2 bases, leaving 9 bases between them. The CDR3 is made up of 14 amino acids.

This CDR3 is CASRRGRNYGYTF. The CDR3 region has the DNA TGTGCCAGTAGGAGGGGGAGAAACTATGGCTACACCTTC. J is TRBJ1-2 and V is TRBV19, with D maybe TRBD1 (6 bases). V lost 6 bases, J lost 2 bases, and 10 bases lay in between. CDR3 length: 13 amino acids. CDR1 is LNHDA and CDR2 is SQIVND in the germline V gene (reference sequence).

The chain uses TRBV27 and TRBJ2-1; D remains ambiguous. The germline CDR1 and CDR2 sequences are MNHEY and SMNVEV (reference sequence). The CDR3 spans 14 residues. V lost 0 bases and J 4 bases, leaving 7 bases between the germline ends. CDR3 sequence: CASSLSWPYNEQFF. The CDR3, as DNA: TGTGCCAGCAGTTTATCGTGGCCGTACAATGAGCAGTTCTTC.

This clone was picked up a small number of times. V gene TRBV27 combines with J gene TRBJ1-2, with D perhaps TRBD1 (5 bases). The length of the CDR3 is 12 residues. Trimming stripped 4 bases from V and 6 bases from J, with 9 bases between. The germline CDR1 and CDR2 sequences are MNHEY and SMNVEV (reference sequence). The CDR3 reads CASSSQGHGYTF. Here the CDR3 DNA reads TGTGCCAGCAGTTCGCAGGGCCATGGCTACACCTTC.

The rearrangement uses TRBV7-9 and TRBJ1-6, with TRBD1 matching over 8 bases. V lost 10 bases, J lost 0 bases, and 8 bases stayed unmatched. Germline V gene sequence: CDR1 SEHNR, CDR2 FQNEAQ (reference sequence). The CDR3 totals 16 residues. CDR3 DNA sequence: TGTGCCATCCTGGACAGGGACAACTCCTATAATTCACCCCTCCACTTT. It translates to CAILDRDNSYNSPLHF. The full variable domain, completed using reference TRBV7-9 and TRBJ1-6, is DTGVSQNPRHKITKRGQNVTFRCDPISEHNRLYWYRQTLGQGPEFLTYFQNEAQLEKSRLLSDRFSAERPKGSFSTLEIQRTEQGDSAMYLCAILDRDNSYNSPLHFGNGTRLTVT.

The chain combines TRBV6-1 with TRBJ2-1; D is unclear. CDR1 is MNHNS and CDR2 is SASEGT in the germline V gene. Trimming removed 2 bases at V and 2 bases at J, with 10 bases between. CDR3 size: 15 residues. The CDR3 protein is CASSEFAVPYNEQFF. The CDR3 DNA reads TGTGCCAGCAGTGAATTTGCAGTTCCCTACAATGAGCAGTTCTTC.

In DNA, the CDR3 is TGTGCCAGCAGCGTAGCCCCGGGACACCCTTGGGGGGGCATTCAGTACTTC. Translation: CASSVAPGHPWGGIQYF. The chain employs TRBV9 and TRBJ2-4; possibly TRBD2 for D (7 bases). Trimming took 0 bases from V and 9 from J, leaving 22 bases between them. The CDR3 covers 17 residues. The V gene's germline CDR1 is SGDLS and CDR2 YYNGEE. Looking up the rest from reference TRBV9 and TRBJ2-4 gives the full variable domain: DSGVTQTPKHLITATGQRVTLRCSPRSGDLSVYWYQQSLDQGLQFLIQYYNGEERAKGNILERFSAQQFPDLHSELNLSSLELGDSALYFCASSVAPGHPWGGIQYFGAGTRLSVL.

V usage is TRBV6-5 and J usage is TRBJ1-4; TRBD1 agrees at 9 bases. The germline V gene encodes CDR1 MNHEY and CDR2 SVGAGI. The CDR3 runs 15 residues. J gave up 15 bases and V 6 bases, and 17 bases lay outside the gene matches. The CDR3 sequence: CASRKEGQGLLRVFF. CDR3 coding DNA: TGTGCCAGCAGAAAAGAGGGACAGGGCCTATTAAGGGTGTTTTTT.

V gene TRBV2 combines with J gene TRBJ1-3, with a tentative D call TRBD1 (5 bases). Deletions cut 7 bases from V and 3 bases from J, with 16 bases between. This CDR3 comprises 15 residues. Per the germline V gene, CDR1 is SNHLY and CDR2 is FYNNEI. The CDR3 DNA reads TGTGCCAGCAAGACCGGGGGGGAGGTTGGAAACACCATATATTTT. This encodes CASKTGGEVGNTIYF.

CDR3 nucleotides: TGTGCCAGCAGCAGTAGCCAACTTGAAGCTTTCTTT. It translates to CASSSSQLEAFF. This sequence joins TRBV3-1 (or the pseudogene TRBV3-2) and TRBJ1-1; D gene uncertain. CDR3 length equals 12 residues. Trimming removed 5 bases from V and 7 bases from J, with 11 bases in between. Germline-derived CDR1 and CDR2 are LGHDT and YNNKEL (reference sequence).

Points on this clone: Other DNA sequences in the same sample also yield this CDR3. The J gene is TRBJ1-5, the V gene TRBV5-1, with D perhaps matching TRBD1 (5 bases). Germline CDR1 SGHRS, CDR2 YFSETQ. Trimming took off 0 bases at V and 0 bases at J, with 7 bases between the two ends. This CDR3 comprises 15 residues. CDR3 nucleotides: TGCGCCAGCAGCTTGGAAGGGGTTAGCAATCAGCCCCAGCATTTT. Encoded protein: CASSLEGVSNQPQHF.

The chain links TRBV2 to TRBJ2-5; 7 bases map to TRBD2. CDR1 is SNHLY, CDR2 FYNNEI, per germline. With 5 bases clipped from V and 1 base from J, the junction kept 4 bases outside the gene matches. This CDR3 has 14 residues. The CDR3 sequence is CASSPSSGQETQYF. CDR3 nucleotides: TGTGCCAGCAGTCCCTCTAGCGGCCAAGAGACCCAGTACTTC.

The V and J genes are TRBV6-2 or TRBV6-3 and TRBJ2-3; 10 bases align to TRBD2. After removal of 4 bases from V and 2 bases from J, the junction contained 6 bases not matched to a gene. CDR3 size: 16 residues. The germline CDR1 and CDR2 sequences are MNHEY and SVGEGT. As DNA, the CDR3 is TGTGCCAGCAGTTCGTGGACTAGCGGTTCCACAGATACGCAGTATTTT. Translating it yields CASSSWTSGSTDTQYF.

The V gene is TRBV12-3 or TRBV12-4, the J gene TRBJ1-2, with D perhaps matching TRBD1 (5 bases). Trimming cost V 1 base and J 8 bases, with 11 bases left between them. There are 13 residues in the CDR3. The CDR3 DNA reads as TGTGCCAGCAGTTTAGGGGCAGGGATAGGCTACACCTTC. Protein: CASSLGAGIGYTF.

CDR3 sequence: CASSFQGSNEKLFF. The CDR3 coding sequence is TGCGCCAGCAGCTTTCAGGGTTCTAATGAAAAACTGTTTTTT. The chain employs TRBV5-1 and TRBJ1-4; D is perhaps TRBD1 (5 bases). The germline gives CDR1 SGHRS, CDR2 YFSETQ. The CDR3 sequence is 14 residues long. With 2 bases removed from V and 3 bases from J, the gap between germline ends came to 8 bases.

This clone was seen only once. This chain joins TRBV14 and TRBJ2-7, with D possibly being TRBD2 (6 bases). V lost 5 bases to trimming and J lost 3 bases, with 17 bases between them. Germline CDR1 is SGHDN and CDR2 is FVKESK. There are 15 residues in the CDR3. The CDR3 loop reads CASSENTGTRYEQYF. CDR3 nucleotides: TGTGCCAGCAGCGAGAACACCGGGACTCGCTACGAGCAGTACTTC.

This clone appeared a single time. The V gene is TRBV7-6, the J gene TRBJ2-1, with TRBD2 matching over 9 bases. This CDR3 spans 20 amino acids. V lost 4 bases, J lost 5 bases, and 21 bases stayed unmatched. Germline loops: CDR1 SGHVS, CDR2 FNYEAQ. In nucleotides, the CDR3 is TGTGCCAGCAGCTCCCAATTTGCTGGAGCGGGGGGTCAGAATGACAATGAGCAGTTCTTC. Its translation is CASSSQFAGAGGQNDNEQFF.

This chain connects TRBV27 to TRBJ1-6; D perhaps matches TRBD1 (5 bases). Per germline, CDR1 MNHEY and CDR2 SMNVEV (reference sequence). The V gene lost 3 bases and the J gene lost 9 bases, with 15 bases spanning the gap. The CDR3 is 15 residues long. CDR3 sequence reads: CASSLGPSGLSPLHF. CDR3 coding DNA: TGTGCCAGCAGTTTGGGGCCGTCGGGACTTTCACCCCTCCACTTT.